This TCR beta chain was sequenced during a study of T cell responses to AZD1222 COVID-19 vaccine. On the study more broadly: Second-dose intervals near 4 or 12 weeks were combined.

The data were produced by immunoSEQ multiplex PCR, yet TCRdb's version contains in-frame clones alone and is incomplete. Of fewer than 110,000 clones listed, around 89% are singletons. This clone occurred once. Its antigen is not known. CDR3 length: 14 residues. Looked up from germline, CDR1 is SQVTM and CDR2 is ANQGSEA. V shed 6 bases and J 5 bases; nucleotides not matched to a gene: 10. Study results and caveats: Regions 160-218 and 743-854 held dominance among vaccine-associated CD4 TCRs, which spanned spike. Variant regions that are unmutated are reportedly the target of nearly half of spike-specific TCRs.

The chain carries TRBV29-1 and TRBJ1-1, with 9 bases fitting TRBD1. The clonotype comes from an adult in good health. Sequences were derived from peripheral blood, sampled on day 0 of AZD1222 vaccination. The DNA for the CDR3 is TGCAGCGTGGGACCGGGACAGGGAAGTACTGAAGCTTTCTTT. Residues: CSVGPGQGSTEAFF.